This T cell receptor beta chain came from a study of T cells after yellow fever vaccination. CDR1 DFQATT and CDR2 SNEGSKA come from the germline V gene (reference sequence). This CDR3 is built from 15 residues. V shed 0 bases, J shed 6 bases, and the junction held 8 bases outside the gene matches. Comments on this clonotype: The target antigen is unknown.

The study, taken as a whole, reports: There was a possibility that FACS-sorted repertoires contained abundant clonotypes contaminating from the bulk population. The secondary T-cell response peaked on day 5, not day 15, but was weaker. A large majority of primary-vaccination clones showed up again after the booster (around 95% CD4, around 90% CD8).

UMIs and a universal primer site were added when TCR cDNA was made by 5'RACE template switching. TCRdb analysed the 5' RACE reads with MiXCR anew, one entry per CDR3 protein. Of about 120,000 distinct CDR3 sequences in the sample, about 8.4% were seen once. This specimen consisted of CD8+ T cells sorted from PBMCs, obtained on the day of the yellow fever booster vaccination. The chain has TRBV20-1 and TRBJ2-7; 10 bases match TRBD2. This TCR was recovered from a man aged 18 to 35 who received the YFV17D yellow fever vaccine. The DNA for the CDR3 is TGCAGTGCTAGAGAATGGAGCGGGGGGGCCGGCGAGCAGTACTTC. This gives the protein CSAREWSGGAGEQYF.